This T cell receptor (beta chain) comes out of a study of blood T cell repertoires in COVID-19. From germline, CDR1 is LGHDT and CDR2 YNNKEL (reference sequence). The CDR3 has 16 amino acids. The trim removed 2 bases at V and 6 bases at J, leaving 8 bases unmatched. Here immunoSEQ multiplex PCR was the method, and the copy in TCRdb shows in-frame clones only, minus some. The profile covers roughly 200,000 clones, with just under 90% appearing a single time and 6.2% taken by the ten largest. This clone showed up just once. This TCR was recovered from a man between 60 and 75 years old who had recovered from COVID-19. The chain uses TRBV3-1 (or the pseudogene TRBV3-2) and TRBJ2-4, with 9 nucleotides matching TRBD2. The sample consisted of peripheral blood. The CDR3: CASSQLSGLAINIQYF. DNA for the CDR3: TGTGCCAGCAGCCAACTTTCGGGACTAGCTATAAACATTCAGTACTTC.